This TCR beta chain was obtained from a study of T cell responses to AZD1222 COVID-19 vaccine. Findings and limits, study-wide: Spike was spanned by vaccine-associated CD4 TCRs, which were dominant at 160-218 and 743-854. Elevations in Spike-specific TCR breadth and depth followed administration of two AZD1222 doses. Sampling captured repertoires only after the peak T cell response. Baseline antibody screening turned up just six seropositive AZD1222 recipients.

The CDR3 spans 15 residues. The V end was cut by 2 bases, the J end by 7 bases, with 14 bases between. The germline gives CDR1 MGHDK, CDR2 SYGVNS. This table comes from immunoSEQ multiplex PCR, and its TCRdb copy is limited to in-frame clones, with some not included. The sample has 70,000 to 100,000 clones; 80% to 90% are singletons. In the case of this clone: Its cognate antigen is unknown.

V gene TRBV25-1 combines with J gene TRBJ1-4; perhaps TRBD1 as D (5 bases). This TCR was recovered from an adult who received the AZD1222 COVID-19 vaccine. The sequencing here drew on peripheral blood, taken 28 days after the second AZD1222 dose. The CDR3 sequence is CASSERRAGSEKLFF. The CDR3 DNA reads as TGTGCCAGCAGTGAACGGAGAGCAGGGAGTGAAAAACTGTTTTTT.